This TCR beta chain emerged from a study of OX40 agonist ivuxolimab in advanced cancers. Background on the whole study: Ivuxolimab was a fully human IgG2 agonistic monoclonal antibody targeting the costimulatory receptor OX40 (CD134). Intravenous ivuxolimab was administered to patients every 2 weeks at six dose levels: 0.01, 0.1, 0.3, 1.5, 3 and 10 mg/kg. Peripheral TCRbeta sequencing aimed to test whether ivuxolimab altered TCR sequence diversity and caused clonal T-cell expansion. Partial responses were achieved by three dose-escalation patients, of whom one had hepatocellular carcinoma and two had cutaneous melanoma. Of the roughly 52 dose-escalation patients, hepatocellular carcinoma was present in 19, melanoma in about 15, renal cell carcinoma in 9 and head and neck cancer in 9. Patients were allowed to have had prior anti-PD-1, anti-PD-L1 or anti-CTLA-4 therapy, and more than 30% of the dose-escalation patients had previously received checkpoint inhibitors. The paper covers the monotherapy dose-escalation part of the phase I ivuxolimab trial, which included N of about 50 patients. A male proportion of about 79% and a mean age of 60 years, ranging from roughly 23 to 80, were recorded for the dose-escalation cohort.

Patients with a history of autoimmune disease or receiving systemic immunosuppression were excluded from the trial. In every dose cohort, peripheral blood was drawn for TCR sequencing at baseline, cycle 4 day 1, and cycle 7 day 1. The samples were taken from a phase I, first-in-human, multicenter, open-label dose-escalation trial of ivuxolimab. Adults with locally advanced or metastatic melanoma, renal cell carcinoma, hepatocellular carcinoma or head and neck squamous cell carcinoma were enrolled in the trial. Before TCR sequencing, CD4+ and CD8+ T cells were separately sorted from peripheral blood. Genomic DNA was isolated from the sorted cells so that the TCRbeta CDR3 region could be sequenced. The immunoSEQ Assay was used to sequence the TCRbeta CDR3 regions. The table was pulled from immuneACCESS by TCRdb, which kept in-frame rearrangements only. Such tables lose some clones; where checked, under half of the loss comes from unresolved V genes, and the rest has no known cause. In this sample the table shows fewer than 25,000 clones, 83% of which occur a single time. The ten largest clonotypes hold around 48% of the sample.

On the study overall, not on this receptor specifically: Low levels of normalized T-cell clonal expansion were also seen in some nonresponding patients. In the 0.1-3.0 mg/kg groups, partial responders were among the patients with the lowest normalized peripheral clonal expansion, particularly in CD8+ T cells. Antigen specificity was not determined for the clonally expanded peripheral T cells. On average, CD8+ T cells showed more expanded clones than CD4+ T cells after ivuxolimab. At doses of 0.1 to 3.0 mg/kg, clonal expansion of both CD4+ and CD8+ T cells in blood was seen between baseline and week 6.

On this clone: Its antigen is currently not known. Base qualities are not at hand, and no much larger clone is one base apart.

V loses 6 bases, J loses 3 bases, and the germline ends lie 15 bases apart. The CDR3 starts with the cysteine, ends with the phenylalanine, and has 14 residues. The read is trimmed to its CDR3 DNA, 42 bases read in frame from base 1. Sequences SNHLY (CDR1) and FYNNEI (CDR2) are obtained from the germline V gene. This TCR was sampled from an adult with an advanced solid tumor such as melanoma, head and neck, liver or kidney cancer. The V and J genes are TRBV2 and TRBJ2-7; TRBD2 is a possible D gene, resting on 6 matching bases. The material sequenced was CD4+ or CD8+ T cells sorted from blood, taken in a trial of the OX40 agonist ivuxolimab. The CDR3 protein is CASRAGTGDYEQYF. The DNA sequence reads TGTGCCAGCAGGGCCGGGACTGGAGACTACGAGCAGTACTTC.